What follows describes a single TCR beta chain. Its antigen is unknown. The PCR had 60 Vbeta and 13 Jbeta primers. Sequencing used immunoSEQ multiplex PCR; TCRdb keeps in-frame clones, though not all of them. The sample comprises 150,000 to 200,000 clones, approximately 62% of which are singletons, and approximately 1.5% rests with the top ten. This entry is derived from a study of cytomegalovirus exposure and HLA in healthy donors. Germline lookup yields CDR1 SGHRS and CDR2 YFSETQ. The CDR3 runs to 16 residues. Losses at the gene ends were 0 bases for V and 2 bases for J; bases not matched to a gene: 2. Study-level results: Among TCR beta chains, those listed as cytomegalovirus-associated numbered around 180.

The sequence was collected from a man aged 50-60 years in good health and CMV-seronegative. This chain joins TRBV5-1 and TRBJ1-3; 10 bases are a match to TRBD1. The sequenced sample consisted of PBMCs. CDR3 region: CASSLGDRGAGNTIYF. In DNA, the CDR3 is TGCGCCAGCAGCTTGGGGGACAGGGGAGCTGGAAACACCATATATTTT.